This TCR beta chain stems from a study of human T cells and chemical hapten exposure. Study at large: For sensitization, 2% DPC was applied to a 2 cm by 2 cm patch of upper inner arm skin. 0.01% DPC was applied to the upper back in patch tests, which were read at 6 days. Study findings and constraints: Expanded TCRs formed significantly more large CDR3 similarity clusters than controls. With patch test score, the counts of PT1 expanded TCRs showed a positive correlation.

TCRdb ran MiXCR on the RACE reads and lists one entry per CDR3 protein. This sample has 57,000 or so distinct CDR3 sequences; approximately 11% occur once, and the top ten carry around 4.1%. The time point here: pre-sensitization, week 0. Treatment specified: therapeutic diphenylcyclopropenone sensitization with weekly scalp DPC. Trimming stripped 5 bases from V and 2 bases from J, with 19 bases between. The CDR3 loop spans 17 amino acids. Germline V gene sequence: CDR1 MNHNS, CDR2 SASEGT. Notes on this clonotype: Its antigen is unidentified.

This material consisted of whole blood, taken in connection with sensitization to the hapten diphenylcyclopropenone (DPC). The J gene is TRBJ2-4, the V gene TRBV6-1; D is possibly TRBD2 (6 bases). The TCR sequence derives from a woman aged 40 to 50 with alopecia areata. Some clones in this sample may be carry-over from other donors' samples. For the CDR3, the DNA is TGTGCCAGCAGTTCGGACGGGGGTAGTGGGACCAAAAACATTCAGTACTTC. Protein: CASSSDGGSGTKNIQYF.